This entry features one T cell receptor beta chain sequence. The repertoire was sequenced with immunoSEQ multiplex PCR; TCRdb's copy has only in-frame clones and lacks some. The sample has more than 65,000 clones, less than 97% seen once. The data were obtained in a study of technical replicates of blood from a handful of donors. The CDR3 sequence is 13 residues long. Germline V gives CDR1 MNHNY, CDR2 SVGAGI (reference sequence). The V segment lost 6 bases and the J segment 4 bases; nucleotides outside the gene matches: 5. The sample consisted of T cells isolated from PBMCs. The chain combines TRBV6-6 with TRBJ2-7; 8 bases match TRBD1. This TCR was recovered from a human donor in good health. CDR3: CASSDRGEYEQYF. CDR3 DNA sequence: TGTGCCAGCAGCGACAGGGGAGAGTACGAGCAGTACTTC.